Each of the 25 T cell receptor beta chains below was sequenced from the same sample in a study of blood T cell repertoires in COVID-19. Assay used: immunoSEQ multiplex PCR; TCRdb lists only in-frame clones, some missing. The table lists 95,000 to 150,000 clones, roughly 90% of them singletons. The sequenced material came from peripheral blood. The receptors derive from a man aged 40-55 years with acute or convalescent COVID-19.

In its sample, this clone was seen a few times. The rearrangement links TRBV6-6 to TRBJ1-5; the D is unclear. V was pared by 2 bases and J by 7 bases, with 15 bases between. The CDR3 is 15 amino acids. Germline lookup yields CDR1 MNHNY and CDR2 SVGAGI (reference sequence). In DNA, the CDR3 is TGTGCCAGCAGTTACCGTAGAGAAGAAGCGCAGCCCCAGCATTTT. Protein sequence: CASSYRREEAQPQHF.

This chain links TRBV7-9 with TRBJ1-4; maybe TRBD1 (6 bases). V dropped 1 base and J dropped 4 bases, with 10 bases sitting between them. There are 15 residues in the CDR3. Germline lookup yields CDR1 SEHNR and CDR2 FQNEAQ (reference sequence). This CDR3 reads CASSLEGGLNEKLFF. The CDR3 coding sequence is TGTGCCAGCAGCTTAGAAGGGGGTCTTAATGAAAAACTGTTTTTT.

The V call is TRBV6-5, the J call TRBJ1-3; D is unclear. This CDR3 region has 15 residues. Trimming left V 2 bases short and J 0 bases short, with 8 bases between. The germline gives CDR1 MNHEY, CDR2 SVGAGI. The CDR3 is CASSYNGDSGNTIYF. CDR3 DNA sequence: TGTGCCAGCAGTTACAATGGAGACTCTGGAAACACCATATATTTT.

The chain recombines TRBV3-1 (or the pseudogene TRBV3-2) with TRBJ2-2, with D perhaps TRBD1 (5 bases). With 4 bases removed from V and 2 bases from J, the gap between germline ends came to 14 bases. Germline V gives CDR1 LGHDT, CDR2 YNNKEL (reference sequence). The CDR3 sequence is 16 residues long. CDR3 region: CASSLRTTFNTGELFF. The CDR3 DNA is TGTGCCAGCAGCCTACGGACAACCTTCAACACCGGGGAGCTGTTTTTT.

The chain employs TRBV19 and TRBJ1-1, with TRBD1 as a possible D gene (5 bases). Trimming took off 3 bases at V and 5 bases at J, with 13 bases between the two ends. CDR1 is LNHDA, CDR2 SQIVND, per germline (reference sequence). The CDR3 is made up of 14 amino acids. The CDR3 sequence: CASSIGGDGTEAFF. The CDR3 DNA reads as TGTGCCAGTAGTATTGGGGGGGACGGAACTGAAGCTTTCTTT.

The chain combines TRBV3-1 (or the pseudogene TRBV3-2) with TRBJ2-3; the match to TRBD2 covers 11 bases. Germline V lookup: CDR1 LGHDT, CDR2 YNNKEL (reference sequence). There are 17 residues in the CDR3. Germline trimming cut 4 bases from V and 3 bases from J; bases unmatched to any gene: 9. The CDR3 nucleotides are TGTGCCAGCAGCCCCCTAGCGGGAGGAATTCATACAGATACGCAGTATTTT. This encodes CASSPLAGGIHTDTQYF.

V and J are TRBV9 and TRBJ1-1; possibly TRBD1 for D (5 bases). V lost 4 bases, J lost 4 bases, and 14 bases lay in between. The CDR3 has 14 residues. The germline V gene encodes CDR1 SGDLS and CDR2 YYNGEE. CDR3 coding DNA: TGTGCCAGCAGCATCTCACAGGCGCCCACTGAAGCTTTCTTT. Its protein is CASSISQAPTEAFF.

The genes are TRBV4-3 and TRBJ2-1, with 13 bases fitting TRBD2. V shed 3 bases and J 6 bases; nucleotides not matched to a gene: 8. The length of the CDR3 is 17 residues. Per the germline V gene, CDR1 is LGHNA and CDR2 is YSLEER. This CDR3 reads CASSHDLGLAGANEQFF. The CDR3, as DNA: TGCGCCAGCAGCCATGACCTCGGACTAGCGGGAGCCAATGAGCAGTTCTTC.

This CDR3 reads CSVVRVPRHEQYF. CDR3 nucleotide sequence: TGCAGCGTTGTGAGGGTCCCGCGACACGAGCAGTACTTC. The J gene is TRBJ2-7, the V gene TRBV29-1, with D tentatively TRBD2 (5 bases). Germline assignment: CDR1 SQVTM and CDR2 ANQGSEA. Trimming stripped 4 bases from V and 5 bases from J, with 15 bases between. The CDR3 totals 13 residues.

The genes are TRBV11-2 and TRBJ2-3; possibly TRBD2 for D (6 bases). CDR1 and CDR2 (germline): SGHAT, FQNNGV. This CDR3 region has 15 residues. Trimming removed 5 bases at V and 4 bases at J, with 16 bases between. CDR3 in amino acids: CASSPGGSEADTQYF. The DNA for the CDR3 is TGTGCCAGCAGCCCCGGGGGTAGCGAGGCAGATACGCAGTATTTT.

Many counts were recorded for this clone. The chain joins TRBV3-1 (or the pseudogene TRBV3-2) to TRBJ1-1; D unclear. The CDR3 has 14 amino acids. V lost 3 bases to trimming and J lost 4 bases, with 12 bases between them. The germline CDR1 and CDR2 sequences are LGHDT and YNNKEL (reference sequence). This CDR3 reads CASSHGGGLTEAFF. The DNA of the CDR3 is TGTGCCAGCAGCCATGGAGGCGGACTCACTGAAGCTTTCTTT.

The chain is built from TRBV6-6 and TRBJ1-1, with D tentatively TRBD1 (5 bases). V gave up 7 bases and J gave up 1 base, with 13 bases separating them. Germline assignment: CDR1 MNHNY and CDR2 SVGAGI (reference sequence). This CDR3 is 14 amino acids long. The CDR3 loop reads CASKGGERNTEAFF. In DNA form, the CDR3 reads TGTGCCAGCAAAGGAGGGGAAAGGAACACTGAAGCTTTCTTT.

The chain carries TRBV6-2 or TRBV6-3 and TRBJ1-5; 8 positions agree with TRBD1. V lost 6 bases, J lost 1 base, and 8 bases stayed unmatched. The CDR3 length is 16 residues. The germline V gene encodes CDR1 MNHEY and CDR2 SVGEGT. DNA for the CDR3: TGTGCCAGCAGCCGCGGACAGGGTGGCAGCAATCAGCCCCAGCATTTT. It codes for CASSRGQGGSNQPQHF.

The chain has TRBV2 and TRBJ1-2; 9 bases align to TRBD1. The V segment lost 9 bases and the J segment 4 bases; nucleotides outside the gene matches: 6. CDR3 length: 13 amino acids. The germline CDR1 and CDR2 sequences are SNHLY and FYNNEI. The CDR3 DNA reads as TGTGCCAGAACAGGGGGCGCAGGCTATGGCTACACCTTC. This encodes CARTGGAGYGYTF.

This clone has more than one count but fewer than ten. This chain links TRBV12-5 with TRBJ1-5, with D possibly matching TRBD1 (6 bases). Per the germline V gene, CDR1 is LGHNT and CDR2 is FRNRAP. The V and J ends lost 2 bases and 6 bases respectively, with 14 bases between them. This CDR3 has 15 amino acids. In DNA form, the CDR3 reads TGTGCTAGTGGTTTGAGCGGGGGGCACGGTCAGCCCCAGCATTTT. This codes for CASGLSGGHGQPQHF.

This clone was counted between two and nine times. The rearrangement links TRBV5-6 to TRBJ1-1; D is uncertain. V lost 2 bases, J lost 10 bases, and 12 bases lay in between. Germline V gene sequence: CDR1 SGHDT, CDR2 YYEEEE. There are 12 residues in the CDR3. The CDR3 DNA is TGTGCCAGCAGCTTCGGTTCCTCGGTAGCTTTCTTT. The encoded protein is CASSFGSSVAFF.

CDR3 region: CASTTGGPYEQYF. CDR3 DNA sequence: TGTGCCAGCACGACAGGGGGACCCTACGAGCAGTACTTC. The chain has TRBV2 and TRBJ2-7; 9 nucleotides align to TRBD1. In germline, CDR1 is SNHLY, CDR2 FYNNEI. The V and J ends lost 7 bases and 2 bases, in that order; junction bases with no gene match: 3. The CDR3 is made up of 13 amino acids.

The rearrangement uses TRBV5-8 and TRBJ2-7; 9 nucleotides match TRBD1. The length of the CDR3 is 13 residues. Looked up from germline, CDR1 is SGHTS and CDR2 is YDEGEE. V shed 3 bases, J shed 4 bases, and the junction held 2 bases outside the gene matches. The CDR3 reads CASSWGTGYEQYF. The CDR3 nucleotides read TGTGCCAGCAGCTGGGGGACAGGGTACGAGCAGTACTTC.

The genes are TRBV27 and TRBJ1-1; D remains unclear. The germline CDR1 and CDR2 sequences are MNHEY and SMNVEV (reference sequence). CDR3 length: 13 residues. V lost 5 bases and J 7 bases, leaving 14 bases between the germline ends. The CDR3, as DNA: TGTGCCAGCAGTCCAGCATTGGGCCGTGAAGCTTTCTTT. Protein product: CASSPALGREAFF.

The chain combines TRBV5-4 with TRBJ1-2, with D possibly matching TRBD1 (5 bases). This CDR3 contains 14 residues. Per germline, CDR1 SGHNT and CDR2 YYREEE (reference sequence). Trimming took 0 bases from V and 6 from J, leaving 12 bases between them. The CDR3 sequence: CASSLEAGRDGYTF. The CDR3, as DNA: TGTGCCAGCAGCTTGGAGGCAGGGAGGGATGGCTACACCTTC.

The rearrangement links TRBV2 to TRBJ2-1; 11 nucleotides agree with TRBD2. Trimming cost V 8 bases and J 4 bases; bases outside gene matches: 1. This CDR3 is 13 amino acids long. Germline CDR1 and CDR2: SNHLY and FYNNEI. The CDR3 is CASLAGGYNEQFF. CDR3 DNA: TGTGCCAGCCTAGCGGGGGGATACAATGAGCAGTTCTTC. The full variable domain, in which reference TRBV2 and TRBJ2-1 provide the parts outside the CDR3, is EPEVTQTPSHQVTQMGQEVILRCVPISNHLYFYWYRQILGQKVEFLVSFYNNEISEKSEIFDDQFSVERPDGSNFTLKIRSTKLEDSAMYFCASLAGGYNEQFFGPGTRLTVL.

The chain carries TRBV20-1 and TRBJ2-7, with 10 bases aligning to TRBD1. Germline V gives CDR1 DFQATT, CDR2 SNEGSKA (reference sequence). With V trimmed by 3 bases and J by 3 bases, 5 bases remained unmatched. The CDR3 has 14 residues. The CDR3 here is CSASPRDRGYEQYF. The DNA of the CDR3 is TGCAGTGCTAGTCCGCGGGACAGGGGCTACGAGCAGTACTTC.

The genes are TRBV6-4 and TRBJ1-4; D is undetermined. From germline, CDR1 is MRHNA and CDR2 SNTAGT. The V end was cut by 6 bases, the J end by 0 bases, with 8 bases between. The CDR3 has 14 amino acids. The CDR3 region has the DNA TGTGCCAGCAGGAGGACTGCAACTAATGAAAAACTGTTTTTT. Translated, it gives CASRRTATNEKLFF.

The chain has TRBV5-4 and TRBJ2-2; D gene unclear. The CDR3 runs 15 residues. CDR1 is SGHNT, CDR2 YYREEE, per germline (reference sequence). Trimming took 4 bases from V and 0 from J, leaving 10 bases between them. The CDR3 nucleotides are TGTGCCAGCAGCCCCCCTAGAGCGAACACCGGGGAGCTGTTTTTT. As protein: CASSPPRANTGELFF.

The rearrangement links TRBV19 to TRBJ1-2, with TRBD1 as a possible D gene (5 bases). CDR3 length: 13 residues. Germline assignment: CDR1 LNHDA and CDR2 SQIVND (reference sequence). Trimming removed 0 bases at V and 7 bases at J, with 9 bases between. CDR3 in DNA: TGTGCCAGTAGTATAGAAACAGGTTTTGGCTACACCTTC. This gives the protein CASSIETGFGYTF.